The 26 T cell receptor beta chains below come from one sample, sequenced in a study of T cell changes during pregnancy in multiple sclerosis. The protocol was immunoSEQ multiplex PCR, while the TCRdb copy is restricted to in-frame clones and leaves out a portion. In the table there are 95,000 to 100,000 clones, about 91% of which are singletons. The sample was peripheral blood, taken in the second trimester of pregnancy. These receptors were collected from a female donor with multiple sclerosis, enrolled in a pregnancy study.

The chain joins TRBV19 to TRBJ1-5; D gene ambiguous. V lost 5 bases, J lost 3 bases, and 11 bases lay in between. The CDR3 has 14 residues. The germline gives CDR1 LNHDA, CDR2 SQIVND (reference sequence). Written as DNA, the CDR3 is TGTGCCAGTAGTGACGCAGGCTTCAATCAGCCCCAGCATTTT. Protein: CASSDAGFNQPQHF. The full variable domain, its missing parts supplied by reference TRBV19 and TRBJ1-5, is DGGITQSPKYLFRKEGQNVTLSCEQNLNHDAMYWYRQDPGQGLRLIYYSQIVNDFQKGDIAEGYSVSREKKESFPLTVTSAQKNPTAFYLCASSDAGFNQPQHFGDGTRLSIL.

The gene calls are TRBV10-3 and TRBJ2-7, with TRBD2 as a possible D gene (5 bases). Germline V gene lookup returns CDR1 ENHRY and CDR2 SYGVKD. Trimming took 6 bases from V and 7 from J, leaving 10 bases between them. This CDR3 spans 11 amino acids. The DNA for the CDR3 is TGTGCCATCAGCTTTTCGGGGGAGCAGTACTTC. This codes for CAISFSGEQYF.

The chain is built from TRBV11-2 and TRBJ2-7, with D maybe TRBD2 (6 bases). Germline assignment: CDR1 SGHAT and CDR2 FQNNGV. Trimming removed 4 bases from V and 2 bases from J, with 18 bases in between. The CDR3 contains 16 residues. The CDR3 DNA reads TGTGCCAGCAGCTACCCCTTGGGACTCTCTACCTACGAGCAGTACTTC. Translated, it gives CASSYPLGLSTYEQYF.

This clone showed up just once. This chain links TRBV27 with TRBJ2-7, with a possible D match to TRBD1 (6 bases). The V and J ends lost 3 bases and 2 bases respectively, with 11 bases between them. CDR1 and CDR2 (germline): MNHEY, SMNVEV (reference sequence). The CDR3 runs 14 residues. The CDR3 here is CASSLTGRTYEQYF. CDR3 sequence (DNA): TGTGCCAGCAGTTTGACAGGACGGACCTACGAGCAGTACTTC.

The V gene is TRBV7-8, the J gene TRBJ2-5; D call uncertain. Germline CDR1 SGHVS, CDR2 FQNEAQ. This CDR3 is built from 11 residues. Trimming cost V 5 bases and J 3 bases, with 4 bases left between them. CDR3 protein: CASSREETQYF. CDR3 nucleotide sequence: TGTGCCAGCAGCCGAGAAGAGACCCAGTACTTC.

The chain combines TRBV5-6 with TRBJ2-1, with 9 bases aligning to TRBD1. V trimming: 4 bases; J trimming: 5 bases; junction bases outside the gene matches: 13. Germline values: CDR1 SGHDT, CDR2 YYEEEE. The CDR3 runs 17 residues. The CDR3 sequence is CASSARTGVGLNNEQFF. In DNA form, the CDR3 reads TGTGCCAGCAGCGCAAGGACAGGGGTTGGCCTGAACAATGAGCAGTTCTTC.

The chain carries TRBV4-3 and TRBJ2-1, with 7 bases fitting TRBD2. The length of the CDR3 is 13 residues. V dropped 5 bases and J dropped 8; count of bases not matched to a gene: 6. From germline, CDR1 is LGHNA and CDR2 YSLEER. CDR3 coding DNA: TGCGCCAGCAGCTTTAGGGAGGGCCATGAGCAGTTCTTC. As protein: CASSFREGHEQFF.

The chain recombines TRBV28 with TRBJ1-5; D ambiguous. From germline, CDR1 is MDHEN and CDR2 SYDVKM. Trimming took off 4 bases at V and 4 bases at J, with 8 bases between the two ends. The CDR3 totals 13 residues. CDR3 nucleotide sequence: TGTGCCAGCAGTTCCCCCCCAAATCAGCCCCAGCATTTT. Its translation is CASSSPPNQPQHF.

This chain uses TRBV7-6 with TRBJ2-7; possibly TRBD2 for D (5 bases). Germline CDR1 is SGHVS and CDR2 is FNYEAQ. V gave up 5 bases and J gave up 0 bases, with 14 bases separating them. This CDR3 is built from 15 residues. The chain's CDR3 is CASSARTGSSYEQYF. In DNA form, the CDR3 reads TGTGCCAGCAGCGCCAGGACGGGGAGCTCCTACGAGCAGTACTTC.

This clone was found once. CDR3 sequence: CASSPRSGGVRTDTQYF. The CDR3 nucleotides are TGTGCCAGCAGCCCACGCTCGGGGGGTGTAAGGACAGATACGCAGTATTTT. The V gene is TRBV13, the J gene TRBJ2-3; 7 nucleotides match TRBD2. Germline V gene lookup returns CDR1 PRHDT and CDR2 FYEKMQ (reference sequence). The CDR3 loop spans 17 amino acids. The V gene end was trimmed by 5 bases and the J gene end by 3 bases; junction bases not matched to a gene: 14.

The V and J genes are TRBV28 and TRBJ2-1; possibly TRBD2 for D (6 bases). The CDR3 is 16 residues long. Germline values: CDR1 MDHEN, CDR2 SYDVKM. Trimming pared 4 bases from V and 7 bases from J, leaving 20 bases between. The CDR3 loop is CASSWLTGTGGNEQFF. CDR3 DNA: TGTGCCAGCAGTTGGTTGACTGGTACTGGGGGGAATGAGCAGTTCTTC. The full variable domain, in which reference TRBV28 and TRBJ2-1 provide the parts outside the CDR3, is DVKVTQSSRYLVKRTGEKVFLECVQDMDHENMFWYRQDPGLGLRLIYFSYDVKMKEKGDIPEGYSVSREKKERFSLILESASTNQTSMYLCASSWLTGTGGNEQFFGPGTRLTVL.

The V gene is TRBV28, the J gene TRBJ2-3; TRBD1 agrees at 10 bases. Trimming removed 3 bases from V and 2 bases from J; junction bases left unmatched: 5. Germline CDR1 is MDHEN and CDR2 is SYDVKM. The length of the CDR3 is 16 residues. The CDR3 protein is CASSFRDRGTTDTQYF. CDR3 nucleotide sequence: TGTGCCAGCAGTTTCCGGGACAGGGGTACCACAGATACGCAGTATTTT. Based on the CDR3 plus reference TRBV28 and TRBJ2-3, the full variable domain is DVKVTQSSRYLVKRTGEKVFLECVQDMDHENMFWYRQDPGLGLRLIYFSYDVKMKEKGDIPEGYSVSREKKERFSLILESASTNQTSMYLCASSFRDRGTTDTQYFGPGTRLTVL.

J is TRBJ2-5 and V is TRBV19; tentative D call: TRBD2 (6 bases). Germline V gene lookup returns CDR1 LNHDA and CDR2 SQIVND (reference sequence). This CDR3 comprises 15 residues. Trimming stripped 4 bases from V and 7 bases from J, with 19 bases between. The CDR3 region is CASSNRGTFGGTQYF. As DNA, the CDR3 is TGTGCCAGTAGTAATCGGGGGACCTTCGGGGGGACCCAGTACTTC.

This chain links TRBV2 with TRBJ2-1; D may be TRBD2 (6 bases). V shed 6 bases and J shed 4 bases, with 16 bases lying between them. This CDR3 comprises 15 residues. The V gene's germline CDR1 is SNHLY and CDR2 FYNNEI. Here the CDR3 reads CASRFRAGLYNEQFF. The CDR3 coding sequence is TGTGCCAGCAGGTTCCGAGCGGGCCTATACAATGAGCAGTTCTTC.

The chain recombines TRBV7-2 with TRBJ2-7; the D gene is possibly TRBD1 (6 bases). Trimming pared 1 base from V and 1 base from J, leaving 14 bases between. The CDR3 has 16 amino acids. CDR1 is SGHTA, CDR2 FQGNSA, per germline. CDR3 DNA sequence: TGTGCCAGCAGCTTAGGGTGGGGGACACCATCCTACGAGCAGTACTTC. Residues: CASSLGWGTPSYEQYF.

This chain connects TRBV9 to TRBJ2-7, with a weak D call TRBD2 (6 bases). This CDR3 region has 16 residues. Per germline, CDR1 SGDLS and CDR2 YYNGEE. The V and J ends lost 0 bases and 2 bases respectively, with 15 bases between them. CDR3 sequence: CASSVGGGASTYEQYF. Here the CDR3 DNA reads TGTGCCAGCAGCGTAGGAGGCGGGGCTAGTACCTACGAGCAGTACTTC.

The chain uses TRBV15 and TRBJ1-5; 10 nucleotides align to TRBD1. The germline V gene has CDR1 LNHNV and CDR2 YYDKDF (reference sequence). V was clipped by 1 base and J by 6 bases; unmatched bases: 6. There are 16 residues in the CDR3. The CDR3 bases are TGTGCCACCAGCAGAGCTGGGACAGGGGAGCGTCAGCCCCAGCATTTT. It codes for CATSRAGTGERQPQHF. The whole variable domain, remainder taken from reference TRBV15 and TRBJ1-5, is DAMVIQNPRYQVTQFGKPVTLSCSQTLNHNVMYWYQQKSSQAPKLLFHYYDKDFNNEADTPDNFQSRRPNTSFCFLDIRSPGLGDTAMYLCATSRAGTGERQPQHFGDGTRLSIL.

Here the CDR3 reads CAWSVSGGPQPQHF. CDR3 DNA sequence: TGTGCCTGGAGTGTATCGGGGGGACCCCAGCCCCAGCATTTT. The chain is built from TRBV30 and TRBJ1-5, with D perhaps TRBD1 (5 bases). Germline V gene lookup returns CDR1 GTSNPN and CDR2 SVGIG (reference sequence). The CDR3 length is 14 residues. The V end was cut by 0 bases, the J end by 7 bases, with 13 bases between.

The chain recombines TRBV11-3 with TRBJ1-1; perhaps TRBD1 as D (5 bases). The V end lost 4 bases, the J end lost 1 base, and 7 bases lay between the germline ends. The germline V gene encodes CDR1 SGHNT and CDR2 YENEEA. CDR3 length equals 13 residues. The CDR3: CASSSDRNTEAFF. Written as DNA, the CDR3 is TGTGCCAGCAGCTCCGACAGGAACACTGAAGCTTTCTTT.

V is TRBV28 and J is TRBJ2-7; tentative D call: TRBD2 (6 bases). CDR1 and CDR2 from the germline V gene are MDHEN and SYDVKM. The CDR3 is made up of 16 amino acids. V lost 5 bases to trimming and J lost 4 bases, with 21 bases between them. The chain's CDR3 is CASSGYTLDRGYEQYF. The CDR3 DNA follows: TGTGCCAGCAGTGGATACACGCTTGATCGGGGGTACGAGCAGTACTTC.

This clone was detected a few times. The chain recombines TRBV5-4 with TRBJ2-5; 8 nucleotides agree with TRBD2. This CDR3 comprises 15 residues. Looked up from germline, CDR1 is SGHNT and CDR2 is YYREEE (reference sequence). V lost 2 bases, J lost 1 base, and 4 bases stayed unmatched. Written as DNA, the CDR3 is TGTGCCAGCAGCTTTAGGGCGGGAGGCCAAGAGACCCAGTACTTC. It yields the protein CASSFRAGGQETQYF.

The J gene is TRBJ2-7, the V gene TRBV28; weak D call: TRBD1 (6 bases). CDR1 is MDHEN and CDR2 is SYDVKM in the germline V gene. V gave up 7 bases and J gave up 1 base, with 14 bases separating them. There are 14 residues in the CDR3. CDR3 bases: TGTGCCAGCACCATGGGAACAGGGTCCTACGAGCAGTACTTC. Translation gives CASTMGTGSYEQYF.

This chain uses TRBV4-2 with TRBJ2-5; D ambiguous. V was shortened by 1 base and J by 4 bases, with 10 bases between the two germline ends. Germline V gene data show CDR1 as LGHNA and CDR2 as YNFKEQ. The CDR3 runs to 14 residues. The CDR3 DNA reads TGTGCCAGCAGCCAAGGAACAACGGGAGAGACCCAGTACTTC. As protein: CASSQGTTGETQYF.

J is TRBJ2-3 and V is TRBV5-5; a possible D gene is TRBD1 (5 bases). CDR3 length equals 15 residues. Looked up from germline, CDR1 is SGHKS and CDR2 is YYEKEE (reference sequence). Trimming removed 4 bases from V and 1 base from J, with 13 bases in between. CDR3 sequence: CASSRLRAGTDTQYF. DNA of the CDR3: TGTGCCAGCAGCCGCCTCAGGGCCGGCACAGATACGCAGTATTTT. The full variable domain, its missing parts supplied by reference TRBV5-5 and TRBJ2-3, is DAGVTQSPTHLIKTRGQQVTLRCSPISGHKSVSWYQQVLGQGPQFIFQYYEKEERGRGNFPDRFSARQFPNYSSELNVNALLLGDSALYLCASSRLRAGTDTQYFGPGTRLTVL.

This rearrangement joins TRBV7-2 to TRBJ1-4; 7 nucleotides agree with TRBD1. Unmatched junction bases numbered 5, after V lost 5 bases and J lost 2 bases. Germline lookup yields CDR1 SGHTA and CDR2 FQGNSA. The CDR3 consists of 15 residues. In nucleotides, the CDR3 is TGTGCCAGCAGCCGATACAGGGGTACTAATGAAAAACTGTTTTTT. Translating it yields CASSRYRGTNEKLFF.

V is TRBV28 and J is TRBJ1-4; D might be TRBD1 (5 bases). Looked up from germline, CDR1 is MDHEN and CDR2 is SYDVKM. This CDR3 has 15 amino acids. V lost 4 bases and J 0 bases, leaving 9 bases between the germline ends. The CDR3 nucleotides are TGTGCCAGCAGTTCTGCGGGGGCAACTAATGAAAAACTGTTTTTT. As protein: CASSSAGATNEKLFF.